This paragraph covers one T cell receptor (beta chain) sequence. Several immunoSEQ plates held equal portions of the genomic DNA taken from each subset. Produced via immunoSEQ multiplex PCR; TCRdb's table is partial and in-frame only. Of 2 million to 2.5 million clones listed, roughly 93% were seen once; the top ten hold roughly 0.39%. Among the donors, all were Caucasian adults who lived in Nashville, Tennessee. CD4+ cells yielded CD45RA+ naive and CD45RA-negative memory subsets. The sample comes from a study of shared clonotypes between healthy human individuals. V was cut by 0 bases and J by 4 bases, with 12 bases left in between. There are 15 residues in the CDR3. Germline CDR1 MNHNS, CDR2 SASEGT.

This chain connects TRBV6-1 to TRBJ1-2; D unclear. Sequenced sample: naive CD4+ T cells from PBMCs. Subset indicated: CD45RA+ positively selected. The receptor was isolated from a man between 18 and 29 years old in good health. Some clones in this sample may be carry-over from other donors' samples. CDR3 nucleotides: TGTGCCAGCAGTGAAGCGTTTGGGCTTTCCTATGGCTACACCTTC. This encodes CASSEAFGLSYGYTF.